The 15 T cell receptor beta chains below come from one sample, sequenced in a study of identical twins. TCRdb reanalysed the 5' RACE reads using MiXCR and keeps one entry per CDR3 protein. The sample yields around 680,000 distinct CDR3 sequences, 8.6% seen once. These records were also assigned to another study, of yellow fever vaccine responses in identical twins.

The sequencing sample was made of PBMCs. These receptor sequences come from a woman between 18 and 30 years old in good health.

Only a few counts were recorded for this clonotype. This sequence joins TRBV2 and TRBJ2-3; D is unresolved. Germline loops: CDR1 SNHLY, CDR2 FYNNEI. V dropped 8 bases and J dropped 4 bases, with 13 bases sitting between them. This CDR3 is 13 amino acids long. The CDR3, as DNA: TGTGCCAGCCGAAGAAGTGCCGCAGATACGCAGTATTTT. It translates to CASRRSAADTQYF.

This clonotype was counted only a few times. The V and J genes are TRBV13 and TRBJ1-2, with D possibly TRBD1 on 5 matching bases. There are 14 residues in the CDR3. The germline V gene has CDR1 PRHDT and CDR2 FYEKMQ (reference sequence). V was clipped by 1 base and J by 8 bases, with 14 bases between them. DNA of the CDR3: TGTGCCAGCAGCTTAGTATCTGGGGGTCAGGGCTACACCTTC. Translation: CASSLVSGGQGYTF.

Concerning this clonotype itself: One junction end disagrees with the germline gene, perhaps due to a read error. The J gene is TRBJ1-2, the V gene TRBV6-1; no reliable D call. This CDR3 spans 14 amino acids. Germline CDR1 is MNHNS and CDR2 is SASEGT. CDR3 loop: CASSESGRYYSYTF. CDR3 bases: TGTGCCAGCAGTGAATCGGGCAGATACTATAGCTACACCTTC.

This clonotype was seen many times. The rearrangement uses TRBV15 and TRBJ2-1; 9 positions match TRBD2. The CDR3 extends over 14 amino acids. After removal of 7 bases from V and 6 bases from J, the junction contained 7 bases not matched to a gene. Germline CDR1 reads LNHNV; CDR2 reads YYDKDF (reference sequence). CDR3 nucleotides: TGTGCCACCACCGAGCTAGCGGGAAGCAATGAGCAGTTCTTC. Translating gives CATTELAGSNEQFF.

In this sample, this clonotype turned up a few times. This chain links TRBV13 with TRBJ2-7; a weak D match, TRBD2 (5 bases). Per germline, CDR1 PRHDT and CDR2 FYEKMQ (reference sequence). The CDR3 extends over 15 amino acids. Trimming pared 2 bases from V and 6 bases from J, leaving 17 bases between. The CDR3 DNA reads TGTGCCAGCAGCTTAAAAGCGGAGAAGTTCCGCGAGCAGTACTTC. Translating gives CASSLKAEKFREQYF.

The sample holds many counts of this clonotype. The V and J genes are TRBV15 and TRBJ1-5, with D possibly TRBD1 on 5 matching bases. Germline CDR1 LNHNV, CDR2 YYDKDF (reference sequence). The CDR3 extends over 15 amino acids. Trimming took 0 bases from V and 5 from J, leaving 11 bases between them. This chain's CDR3 is CATSRDGRVDQPQHF. The CDR3 DNA is TGTGCCACCAGCAGAGATGGCAGGGTGGATCAGCCCCAGCATTTT.

The chain combines TRBV5-1 with TRBJ2-7, with D perhaps matching TRBD1 (5 bases). The V and J ends lost 4 bases and 0 bases respectively, with 11 bases between them. The CDR3 has 14 amino acids. Germline values: CDR1 SGHRS, CDR2 YFSETQ. As DNA, the CDR3 is TGCGCCAGCAGCGCTCAGGGCGCCTCCTACGAGCAGTACTTC. Its translation is CASSAQGASYEQYF. The full variable domain, rest sourced from reference TRBV5-1 and TRBJ2-7, is KAGVTQTPRYLIKTRGQQVTLSCSPISGHRSVSWYQQTPGQGLQFLFEYFSETQRNKGNFPGRFSGRQFSNSRSEMNVSTLELGDSALYLCASSAQGASYEQYFGPGTRLTVT.

The V gene is TRBV7-3, the J gene TRBJ2-2; a possible D gene is TRBD1 (5 bases). V gave up 4 bases and J gave up 2 bases, with 26 bases separating them. The CDR3 contains 20 residues. Germline assignment: CDR1 SGHTA and CDR2 FQGTGA. The CDR3 region has the DNA TGTGCCAGCAGCTCTCGGTTCGCAGAAGGGGCCGGTCTCAACACCGGGGAGCTGTTTTTT. It translates to CASSSRFAEGAGLNTGELFF.

This clonotype has a count of ten or more. This chain uses TRBV29-1 with TRBJ2-5, with 12 bases lining up with TRBD2. The CDR3 is 17 amino acids. Looked up from germline, CDR1 is SQVTM and CDR2 is ANQGSEA. J gave up 5 bases and V 1 base, and 11 bases lay outside the gene matches. The DNA of the CDR3 is TGCAGCGTTGAAGTGGGTCTAGCGGGAGGGTTCGAGGAGACCCAGTACTTC. It is translated as CSVEVGLAGGFEETQYF.

This clonotype was seen only a few times. The genes are TRBV11-1 and TRBJ2-7; TRBD2 matches at 8 bases. The CDR3 has 18 residues. V shed 5 bases, J shed 4 bases, and the junction held 19 bases outside the gene matches. CDR1 is SGHAT and CDR2 is FQDESV in the germline V gene (reference sequence). In DNA, the CDR3 is TGTGCCAGCAGCCCTAAACAGCCTACTAGCGGCGGCGGGTACGAGCAGTACTTC. It codes for CASSPKQPTSGGGYEQYF.

The table lists this clonotype with a few counts. This chain uses TRBV4-1 with TRBJ2-1; TRBD2 matches 10 bases. The CDR3 runs 15 residues. V was pared by 5 bases and J by 7 bases, with 8 bases of the junction left unmatched. Germline V lookup: CDR1 MGHRA, CDR2 YSYEKL. CDR3 residues: CASSEREGVMNEQFF. CDR3 in DNA: TGCGCCAGCAGCGAGCGGGAGGGCGTTATGAATGAGCAGTTCTTC.

This clonotype was observed many times. This chain uses TRBV6-2 or TRBV6-3 with TRBJ2-7; TRBD2 agrees at 7 bases. The ends lost 6 bases at V and 0 bases at J; junction bases unmatched: 8. Germline V gene data show CDR1 as MNHEY and CDR2 as SVGEGT. The CDR3 has 15 amino acids. CDR3 in DNA: TGTGCCAGCAGCGATAGCGGGTTCAGCTCCTACGAGCAGTACTTC. Protein product: CASSDSGFSSYEQYF.

This clonotype was recorded a few times. The chain uses TRBV15 and TRBJ2-7, with TRBD1 identical over 8 bases. V trimming: 0 bases; J trimming: 6 bases; junction bases outside the gene matches: 7. Germline assignment: CDR1 LNHNV and CDR2 YYDKDF (reference sequence). This CDR3 is 15 amino acids long. In nucleotides, the CDR3 is TGTGCCACCAGCAGAGACCCCGGACAGGGCTTCGAGCAGTACTTC. It codes for CATSRDPGQGFEQYF.

V is TRBV2 and J is TRBJ2-3; 10 positions agree with TRBD1. CDR1 and CDR2 (germline): SNHLY, FYNNEI. The V segment lost 2 bases and the J segment 3 bases; nucleotides outside the gene matches: 5. The CDR3 has 16 amino acids. In DNA, the CDR3 is TGTGCCAGCAGTGAATGGACAGGGGGTGTAACAGATACGCAGTATTTT. Its translation is CASSEWTGGVTDTQYF.

This chain connects TRBV5-1 to TRBJ2-2; no definite D call. CDR1 SGHRS and CDR2 YFSETQ come from the germline V gene. CDR3 length: 16 residues. Deletions cut 4 bases from V and 0 bases from J, with 13 bases between. The CDR3: CASSEMGPANTGELFF. For the CDR3, the DNA is TGCGCCAGCAGCGAGATGGGTCCCGCGAACACCGGGGAGCTGTTTTTT.